This T cell receptor beta chain stems from a study of blood T cell repertoires in COVID-19. This CDR3 is built from 16 residues. Trimming stripped 0 bases from V and 8 bases from J, with 19 bases between. Germline V lookup: CDR1 LNHDA, CDR2 SQIVND (reference sequence). TCRdb's table, derived via immunoSEQ multiplex PCR, lists solely in-frame clones and lacks some. This table has about 380,000 clones, 85% appearing once. The chain has TRBV19 and TRBJ1-1, with D tentatively TRBD1 (5 bases). The sample comprised peripheral blood. This TCR was sampled from a woman under 30 with acute or convalescent COVID-19. The CDR3 DNA is TGTGCCAGTAGTATAGATCCCCAGGAGGGGAGGACCGAAGCTTTCTTT. Its translation: CASSIDPQEGRTEAFF.